This entry lists 14 T cell receptor beta chains sequenced from one sample in a study of blood T cell repertoires in COVID-19 (TCRdb year 2020). Libraries came from the immunoSEQ multiplex PCR assay. As stored in TCRdb, this immuneACCESS dataset retains in-frame rearrangements with V and J assigned. A fraction of the clones does not appear; measured against another copy, unresolved V genes explain less than half of the discrepancy, and the remainder lacks a known reason. This sample lists around 300,000 clones; about 89% were detected once. The ten largest clones take up less than 3% of the sample. Sequenced: PBMCs or T cells enriched from blood (not recorded which). These receptor sequences come from a woman younger than 35 who had recovered from COVID-19.

Comment on this clone: Its ends do not fully match the called genes, so a read error is possible. CDR3 loop: CASSPPSSTESEAFF. DNA for the CDR3: TGTGCCAGCTCACCACCCTCATCGACTGAATCTGAGGCTTTCTTT. This chain connects TRBV18 to TRBJ1-1, with no clear D. The CDR3 is 15 amino acids. CDR1 is KGHSH and CDR2 is LQKENI in the germline V gene.

This chain connects TRBV7-9 to TRBJ1-1; TRBD1 is a possible D gene (5 bases). The CDR3 has 15 amino acids. V was clipped by 6 bases and J by 3 bases, with 17 bases between them. Per the germline V gene, CDR1 is SEHNR and CDR2 is FQNEAQ (reference sequence). This chain's CDR3 is CASRNVGRGYTEAFF. CDR3 sequence (DNA): TGTGCCAGCAGAAATGTGGGGCGAGGATACACTGAAGCTTTCTTT.

The rearrangement uses TRBV24-1 and TRBJ2-1; TRBD2 matches at 7 bases. The V segment lost 3 bases and the J segment 8 bases; nucleotides outside the gene matches: 12. The germline gives CDR1 KGHDR, CDR2 SFDVKD. This CDR3 comprises 16 residues. The CDR3 loop is CATSDPAGVRPDEQFF. CDR3 in DNA: TGTGCCACCAGTGATCCGGCGGGAGTTCGGCCTGATGAGCAGTTCTTC.

The chain uses TRBV5-1 and TRBJ2-2; D perhaps matches TRBD2 (6 bases). The CDR3 runs to 16 residues. Germline V gene data show CDR1 as SGHRS and CDR2 as YFSETQ. The V and J ends lost 0 bases and 4 bases respectively, with 13 bases between them. CDR3 DNA sequence: TGCGCCAGCAGCTTGGACGTCGCGGGAAGCACCGGGGAGCTGTTTTTT. Protein sequence: CASSLDVAGSTGELFF.

This rearrangement joins TRBV19 to TRBJ1-5; weak D call: TRBD1 (5 bases). The CDR3 has 14 amino acids. Germline V CDR1 and CDR2: LNHDA, SQIVND (reference sequence). The V gene lost 7 bases and the J gene lost 0 bases, with 10 bases spanning the gap. The CDR3 protein is CASNQGNSNQPQHF. The CDR3 DNA reads as TGTGCCAGTAACCAGGGTAATAGCAATCAGCCCCAGCATTTT.

V gene TRBV7-2 combines with J gene TRBJ1-4; a weak D match, TRBD1 (6 bases). The germline V and J ends were trimmed by 5 bases and 10 bases, with 20 bases remaining between them. The CDR3 runs to 15 residues. CDR1 and CDR2 from the germline V gene are SGHTA and FQGNSA. Written as DNA, the CDR3 is TGTGCCAGCAGCCCACAGGGCGCCCGGGAAGGAAAACTGTTTTTT. This sequence encodes CASSPQGAREGKLFF.

V is TRBV19 and J is TRBJ2-5; maybe TRBD2 (6 bases). The CDR3 is 12 residues long. Germline assignment: CDR1 LNHDA and CDR2 SQIVND (reference sequence). Trimming cost V 5 bases and J 8 bases, with 12 bases left between them. DNA of the CDR3: TGTGCCAGTAGTCGGGGCGGGGACACCCAGTACTTC. Protein: CASSRGGDTQYF.

As concerns this clone: Other DNA sequences in the same sample also yield this CDR3. The chain links TRBV28 to TRBJ1-1; D is unresolved. The CDR3 is 12 amino acids. In germline, CDR1 is MDHEN, CDR2 SYDVKM. Trimming removed 6 bases from V and 3 bases from J, with 8 bases in between. For the CDR3, the DNA is TGTGCCAGCAGCCTCTCAGACACTGAAGCTTTCTTT. It yields the protein CASSLSDTEAFF.

V and J are TRBV10-2 and TRBJ2-1, with 12 bases aligning to TRBD2. CDR3 length: 22 amino acids. The J segment lost 0 bases and the V segment lost 0 bases, leaving 15 bases of the junction unmatched. The germline V gene has CDR1 WSHSY and CDR2 SAAADI. In DNA form, the CDR3 reads TGCGCCAGCAGTGAGTCTGGGACTAGCGGGCGTCTAGGTCCCAGCTCCTACAATGAGCAGTTCTTC. This translates into CASSESGTSGRLGPSSYNEQFF.

V usage is TRBV30 and J usage is TRBJ1-3, with D hard to call. Trimming took off 4 bases at V and 0 bases at J, with 7 bases between the two ends. This CDR3 has 13 residues. Germline-derived CDR1 and CDR2 are GTSNPN and SVGIG (reference sequence). The CDR3 protein is CAWKPGSGNTIYF. The CDR3 nucleotides read TGTGCCTGGAAACCAGGCTCTGGAAACACCATATATTTT.

This clone was seen only a few times. The chain couples TRBV2 to TRBJ1-1; D might be TRBD1 (5 bases). Trimming pared 2 bases from V and 1 base from J, leaving 17 bases between. This CDR3 is 17 amino acids long. Per germline, CDR1 SNHLY and CDR2 FYNNEI. The CDR3 spells CASSESRFGGENTEAFF. CDR3 DNA sequence: TGTGCCAGCAGTGAATCCAGGTTCGGGGGGGAGAACACTGAAGCTTTCTTT.

This chain's CDR3 is CASSLAEGVSGNTIYF. CDR3 DNA: TGTGCCAGCAGCTTAGCAGAAGGGGTCTCTGGAAACACCATATATTTT. J is TRBJ1-3 and V is TRBV7-9; D is perhaps TRBD1 (5 bases). V was shortened by 0 bases and J by 0 bases, with 9 bases between the two germline ends. There are 16 residues in the CDR3. Germline V gene sequence: CDR1 SEHNR, CDR2 FQNEAQ (reference sequence).

This clone was detected a few times. V gene TRBV5-1 combines with J gene TRBJ2-5; 8 nucleotides align to TRBD1. From germline, CDR1 is SGHRS and CDR2 YFSETQ. The CDR3 spans 15 residues. After removal of 1 base from V and 5 bases from J, the junction contained 7 bases not matched to a gene. This CDR3 is CASSLTGGNLETQYF. DNA for the CDR3: TGCGCCAGCAGCTTGACAGGGGGAAACTTGGAGACCCAGTACTTC.

There are many counts of this clone. The chain is built from TRBV27 and TRBJ2-7; perhaps TRBD1 as D (6 bases). The CDR3 has 13 amino acids. Germline CDR1 reads MNHEY; CDR2 reads SMNVEV (reference sequence). Trimming shortened V by 5 bases and J by 6 bases, and 14 bases separated the two germline ends. The CDR3 here is CASSVHRVSEQYF. CDR3 in DNA: TGTGCCAGCAGTGTTCACAGGGTATCCGAGCAGTACTTC.